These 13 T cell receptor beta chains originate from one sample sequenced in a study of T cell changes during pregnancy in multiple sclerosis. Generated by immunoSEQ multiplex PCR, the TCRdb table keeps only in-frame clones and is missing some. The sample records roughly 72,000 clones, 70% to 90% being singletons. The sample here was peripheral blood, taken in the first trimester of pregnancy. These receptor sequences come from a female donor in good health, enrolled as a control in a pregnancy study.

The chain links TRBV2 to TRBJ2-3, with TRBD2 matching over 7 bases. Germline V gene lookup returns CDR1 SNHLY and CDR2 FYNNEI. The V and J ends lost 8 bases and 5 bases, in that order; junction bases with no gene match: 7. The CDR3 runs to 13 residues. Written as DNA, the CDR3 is TGTGCCAGCCCGGGACTAACTAGAGATACGCAGTATTTT. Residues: CASPGLTRDTQYF.

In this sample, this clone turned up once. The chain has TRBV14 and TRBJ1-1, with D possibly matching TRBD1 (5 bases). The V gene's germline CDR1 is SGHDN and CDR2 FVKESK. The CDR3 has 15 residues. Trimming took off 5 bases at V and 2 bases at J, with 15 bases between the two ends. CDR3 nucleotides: TGTGCCAGCAGCGCCCAGGGACTAGTTAACACTGAAGCTTTCTTT. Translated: CASSAQGLVNTEAFF.

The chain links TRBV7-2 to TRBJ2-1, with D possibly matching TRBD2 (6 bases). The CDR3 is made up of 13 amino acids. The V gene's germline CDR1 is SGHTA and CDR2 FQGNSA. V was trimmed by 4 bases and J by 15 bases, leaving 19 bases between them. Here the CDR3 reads CASSSGLTPAGFF. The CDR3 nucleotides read TGTGCCAGCAGCTCGGGACTCACCCCGGCGGGGTTCTTC.

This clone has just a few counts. The CDR3 sequence: CASSIGTMAEAFF. The CDR3 DNA sequence: TGTGCCAGTAGTATAGGGACTATGGCTGAAGCTTTCTTT. The rearrangement links TRBV19 to TRBJ1-1; D is undetermined. CDR1 LNHDA and CDR2 SQIVND come from the germline V gene (reference sequence). CDR3 size: 13 residues. Trimming left V 1 base short and J 6 bases short, with 9 bases between.

CDR3 protein: CASSLGGQETQYF. In DNA, the CDR3 is TGCGCCAGCAGCCTTGGGGGGCAAGAGACCCAGTACTTC. This sequence joins TRBV5-1 and TRBJ2-5; D is possibly TRBD2 (6 bases). The germline V gene has CDR1 SGHRS and CDR2 YFSETQ. The CDR3 contains 13 residues. Deletions cut 4 bases from V and 2 bases from J, with 9 bases between.

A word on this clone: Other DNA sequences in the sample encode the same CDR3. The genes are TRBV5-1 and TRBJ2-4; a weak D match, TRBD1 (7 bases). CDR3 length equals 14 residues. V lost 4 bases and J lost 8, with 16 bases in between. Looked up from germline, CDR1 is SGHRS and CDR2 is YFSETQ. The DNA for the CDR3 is TGCGCCAGCAGCCAAACAGGGGACTTATACATTCAGTACTTC. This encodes CASSQTGDLYIQYF.

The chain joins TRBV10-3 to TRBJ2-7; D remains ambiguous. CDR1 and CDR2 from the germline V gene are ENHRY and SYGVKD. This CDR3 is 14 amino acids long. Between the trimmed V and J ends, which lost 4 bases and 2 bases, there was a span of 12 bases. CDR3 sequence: CAISAVGEPYEQYF. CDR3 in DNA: TGTGCCATCAGTGCGGTTGGTGAGCCCTACGAGCAGTACTTC.

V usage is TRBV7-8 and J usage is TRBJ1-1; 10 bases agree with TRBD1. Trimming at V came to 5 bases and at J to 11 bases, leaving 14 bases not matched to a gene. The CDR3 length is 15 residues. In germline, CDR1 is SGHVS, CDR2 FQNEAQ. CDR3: CASSPVRDRGPRAFF. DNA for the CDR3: TGTGCCAGCAGCCCAGTCCGGGACAGGGGCCCCAGGGCTTTCTTT.

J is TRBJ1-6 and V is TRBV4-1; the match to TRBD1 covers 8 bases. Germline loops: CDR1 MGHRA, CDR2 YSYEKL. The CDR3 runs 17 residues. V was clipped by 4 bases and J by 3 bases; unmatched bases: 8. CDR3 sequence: CASSPKGGQGYNSPLHF. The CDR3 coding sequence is TGCGCCAGCAGCCCGAAGGGCGGACAGGGCTATAATTCACCCCTCCACTTT.

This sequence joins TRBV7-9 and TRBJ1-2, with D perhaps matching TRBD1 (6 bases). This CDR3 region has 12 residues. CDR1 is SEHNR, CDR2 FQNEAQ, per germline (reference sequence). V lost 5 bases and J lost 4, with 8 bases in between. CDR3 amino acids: CASSPRGYGYTF. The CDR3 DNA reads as TGTGCCAGCAGCCCCAGGGGCTATGGCTACACCTTC.

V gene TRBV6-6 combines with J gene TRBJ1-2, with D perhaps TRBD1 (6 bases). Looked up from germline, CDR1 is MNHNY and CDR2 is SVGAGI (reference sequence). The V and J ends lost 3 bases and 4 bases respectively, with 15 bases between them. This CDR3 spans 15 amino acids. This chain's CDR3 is CASSYRDNDLYGYTF. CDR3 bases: TGTGCCAGCAGTTATAGGGACAACGATCTCTATGGCTACACCTTC.

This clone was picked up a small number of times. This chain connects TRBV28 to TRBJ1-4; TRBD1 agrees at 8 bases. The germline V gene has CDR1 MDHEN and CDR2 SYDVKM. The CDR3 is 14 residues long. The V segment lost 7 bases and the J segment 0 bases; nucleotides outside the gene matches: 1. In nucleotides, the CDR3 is TGTGCCAGCAAGGGACAGGCAACTAATGAAAAACTGTTTTTT. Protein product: CASKGQATNEKLFF.

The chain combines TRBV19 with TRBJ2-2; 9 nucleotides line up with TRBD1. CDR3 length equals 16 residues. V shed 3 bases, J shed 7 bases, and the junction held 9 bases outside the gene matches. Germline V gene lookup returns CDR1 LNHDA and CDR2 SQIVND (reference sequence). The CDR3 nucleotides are TGTGCCAGTAGTATTAGTGGGACAGGGCAAGGCGGGGAGCTGTTTTTT. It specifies CASSISGTGQGGELFF. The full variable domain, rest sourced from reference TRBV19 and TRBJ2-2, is DGGITQSPKYLFRKEGQNVTLSCEQNLNHDAMYWYRQDPGQGLRLIYYSQIVNDFQKGDIAEGYSVSREKKESFPLTVTSAQKNPTAFYLCASSISGTGQGGELFFGEGSRLTVL.